The 25 T cell receptor beta chains in this list originate from one sample, sequenced in a study of blood T cell repertoires in COVID-19. TCRdb's copy holds only in-frame clones and misses some; the assay was immunoSEQ multiplex PCR. The table records more than 85,000 clones, roughly 89% of them present only once. Sequenced sample: peripheral blood. Every receptor here comes from a woman aged 70 to 79 with acute or convalescent COVID-19.

The chain has TRBV6-6 and TRBJ2-2, with a tentative D call TRBD2 (5 bases). CDR3 length: 13 residues. The germline V gene encodes CDR1 MNHNY and CDR2 SVGAGI (reference sequence). V was cut by 5 bases and J by 5 bases, with 9 bases left in between. The CDR3 region is CASSTPGTGELFF. The CDR3 DNA sequence: TGTGCCAGCAGTACTCCGGGAACCGGGGAGCTGTTTTTT.

The chain uses TRBV9 and TRBJ2-5, with a tentative D call TRBD2 (5 bases). Trimming left V 4 bases short and J 1 base short, with 14 bases between. CDR1 and CDR2 (germline): SGDLS, YYNGEE. CDR3 size: 15 residues. The CDR3: CASSPGLGSQETQYF. The CDR3 DNA is TGTGCCAGCAGCCCGGGGTTGGGGTCCCAAGAGACCCAGTACTTC.

The gene calls are TRBV25-1 and TRBJ2-7; TRBD1 aligns across 7 bases. The length of the CDR3 is 16 residues. Germline assignment: CDR1 MGHDK and CDR2 SYGVNS. With V trimmed by 2 bases and J by 5 bases, 12 bases remained unmatched. The CDR3 protein is CASSERGQRLLHEQYF. The CDR3 DNA is TGTGCCAGCAGTGAAAGGGGACAGAGATTATTGCACGAGCAGTACTTC.

V gene TRBV3-1 (or the pseudogene TRBV3-2) combines with J gene TRBJ1-2; 7 nucleotides align to TRBD1. The CDR3 runs to 16 residues. J lost 7 bases, V lost 0 bases, and 11 bases had no gene match. Germline loops: CDR1 LGHDT, CDR2 YNNKEL (reference sequence). This CDR3 is CASSQDPGRGPAGYTF. Here the CDR3 DNA reads TGTGCCAGCAGCCAAGACCCCGGAAGGGGGCCGGCTGGCTACACCTTC.

V gene TRBV28 combines with J gene TRBJ1-4, with TRBD1 matching 9 bases. Trimming took 1 base from V and 0 from J; bases not matched to a gene: 3. CDR1 MDHEN and CDR2 SYDVKM come from the germline V gene. CDR3 size: 17 residues. CDR3 DNA sequence: TGTGCCAGCAGTTTATCTGGACAGGGGACAACTAATGAAAAACTGTTTTTT. Translation: CASSLSGQGTTNEKLFF.

The genes are TRBV21-1 and TRBJ1-6; the table's D call of TRBD1 was not tested on the DNA. TRBV21-1 is a listed pseudogene. The CDR3 totals 17 residues. This CDR3 reads CASNNGQSAYSGSPLHF. CDR3 bases: TGTGCCAGCAACAACGGACAGTCGGCTTATTCAGGTTCACCCCTCCACTTT.

The J gene is TRBJ1-6, the V gene TRBV14, with D possibly matching TRBD1 (6 bases). Trimming stripped 0 bases from V and 1 base from J, with 13 bases between. The CDR3 runs 18 residues. From germline, CDR1 is SGHDN and CDR2 FVKESK. The CDR3 DNA is TGTGCCAGCAGCCAAGATCTGGGGGGGCGATCCTATAATTCACCCCTCCACTTT. Amino acids: CASSQDLGGRSYNSPLHF. The variable domain in full, completed from reference TRBV14 and TRBJ1-6, reads EAGVTQFPSHSVIEKGQTVTLRCDPISGHDNLYWYRRVMGKEIKFLLHFVKESKQDESGMPNNRFLAERTGGTYSTLKVQPAELEDSGVYFCASSQDLGGRSYNSPLHFGNGTRLTVT.

The rearrangement links TRBV19 to TRBJ1-1, with 10 bases matching TRBD1. This CDR3 has 17 amino acids. Looked up from germline, CDR1 is LNHDA and CDR2 is SQIVND (reference sequence). Losses at the gene ends were 3 bases for V and 0 bases for J; bases not matched to a gene: 7. The CDR3 spells CASSMERTGGLNTEAFF. The CDR3 DNA reads as TGTGCCAGTAGTATGGAGAGGACAGGGGGATTGAACACTGAAGCTTTCTTT.

In nucleotides, the CDR3 is TGTGCCAGCACCTCCCAGGTAAACACTGAAGCTTTCTTT. It translates to CASTSQVNTEAFF. The V call is TRBV28, the J call TRBJ1-1; D ambiguous. V was shortened by 7 bases and J by 2 bases, with 11 bases between the two germline ends. The V gene's germline CDR1 is MDHEN and CDR2 SYDVKM. The CDR3 length is 13 residues.

This chain joins TRBV3-1 (or the pseudogene TRBV3-2) and TRBJ2-2; D not resolved. This CDR3 has 14 residues. The V gene lost 3 bases and the J gene lost 1 base, with 6 bases spanning the gap. Germline values: CDR1 LGHDT, CDR2 YNNKEL (reference sequence). The CDR3 DNA reads TGTGCCAGCAGCCATTCCGGGAACACCGGGGAGCTGTTTTTT. As protein: CASSHSGNTGELFF.

The rearrangement links TRBV6-1 to TRBJ2-7, with D perhaps matching TRBD2 (5 bases). The germline CDR1 and CDR2 sequences are MNHNS and SASEGT. Trimming left V 2 bases short and J 13 bases short, with 18 bases between. The CDR3 loop spans 13 amino acids. In DNA form, the CDR3 reads TGTGCCAGCAGTGAACGGCAGCAGGACTCCCCCTACGTC. Translation gives CASSERQQDSPYV.

The rearrangement links TRBV6-1 to TRBJ2-5; tentatively, D is TRBD1 (5 bases). This CDR3 has 14 amino acids. The ends were cut back, 2 bases at V and 6 bases at J, with 13 bases in the middle. Germline V gene data show CDR1 as MNHNS and CDR2 as SASEGT. CDR3 residues: CASSETWGEQTQYF. CDR3 coding DNA: TGTGCCAGCAGTGAAACTTGGGGCGAACAGACCCAGTACTTC.

The CDR3 DNA is TGTGCCAGCAGTGTGAGGGCTAGCGGGGGCCACACCGGGGAGCTGTTTTTT. It codes for CASSVRASGGHTGELFF. The chain recombines TRBV2 with TRBJ2-2; the match to TRBD2 covers 10 bases. Germline V CDR1 and CDR2: SNHLY, FYNNEI. This CDR3 has 17 residues. After removal of 4 bases from V and 3 bases from J, the junction contained 8 bases not matched to a gene.

The V and J genes are TRBV7-8 and TRBJ1-1, with unresolved D. The V end lost 1 base, the J end lost 0 bases, and 6 bases lay between the germline ends. CDR1 is SGHVS, CDR2 FQNEAQ, per germline. This CDR3 has 14 residues. The chain's CDR3 is CASSLDRLNTEAFF. Here the CDR3 DNA reads TGTGCCAGCAGCTTAGACAGACTGAACACTGAAGCTTTCTTT.

The genes are TRBV11-2 and TRBJ2-1; the D gene is possibly TRBD1 (6 bases). This CDR3 has 14 amino acids. V was cut by 5 bases and J by 8 bases, with 16 bases left in between. The germline CDR1 and CDR2 sequences are SGHAT and FQNNGV. CDR3 nucleotide sequence: TGTGCCAGCAGCCCTTTAACAGGGACCTATGAGCAGTTCTTC. It specifies CASSPLTGTYEQFF.

The chain combines TRBV28 with TRBJ1-3, with 8 nucleotides matching TRBD1. V gave up 2 bases and J gave up 5 bases; unmatched junction bases: 8. The germline V gene encodes CDR1 MDHEN and CDR2 SYDVKM. CDR3 length equals 16 residues. The CDR3 region has the DNA TGTGCCAGCAGTTTAGCCACAGGGGGGAGTAGAAACACCATATATTTT. Protein: CASSLATGGSRNTIYF. Filled out from reference TRBV28 and TRBJ1-3, the complete variable domain reads DVKVTQSSRYLVKRTGEKVFLECVQDMDHENMFWYRQDPGLGLRLIYFSYDVKMKEKGDIPEGYSVSREKKERFSLILESASTNQTSMYLCASSLATGGSRNTIYFGEGSWLTVV.

In this sample, this clone turned up once. CDR3 loop: CASSFGQPV. In nucleotides, the CDR3 is TGTGCCAGCAGCTTTGGACAGCCCGTC. This sequence joins TRBV5-6 and TRBJ2-7; the D gene is possibly TRBD1 (6 bases). Germline V lookup: CDR1 SGHDT, CDR2 YYEEEE. The CDR3 is made up of 9 amino acids.

The V call is TRBV18, the J call TRBJ2-7, with TRBD2 as a possible D gene (6 bases). The CDR3 sequence is 14 residues long. V was trimmed by 3 bases and J by 3 bases, leaving 12 bases between them. Germline-derived CDR1 and CDR2 are KGHSH and LQKENI. The CDR3 DNA is TGTGCCAGCTCACCCGGGACTGCTATCTACGAGCAGTACTTC. Translating gives CASSPGTAIYEQYF.

The rearrangement links TRBV6-5 to TRBJ2-5; D possibly corresponds to TRBD1 (5 bases). Trimming took 2 bases from V and 2 from J, leaving 9 bases between them. Germline CDR1 and CDR2: MNHEY and SVGAGI. CDR3 length: 14 residues. The CDR3 reads CASSYGQGQETQYF. DNA for the CDR3: TGTGCCAGCAGTTACGGGCAGGGTCAAGAGACCCAGTACTTC.

The genes are TRBV3-1 (or the pseudogene TRBV3-2) and TRBJ2-5; the match to TRBD2 covers 16 bases. The V segment lost 4 bases and the J segment 6 bases; nucleotides outside the gene matches: 5. The CDR3 runs to 16 residues. CDR1 is LGHDT, CDR2 YNNKEL, per germline (reference sequence). The CDR3: CASSRGTSGREKTQYF. As DNA, the CDR3 is TGTGCCAGCAGCCGAGGGACTAGCGGGAGGGAAAAGACCCAGTACTTC.

The chain joins TRBV10-3 to TRBJ2-7; 7 bases agree with TRBD1. The V segment lost 3 bases and the J segment 4 bases; nucleotides outside the gene matches: 3. CDR1 ENHRY and CDR2 SYGVKD come from the germline V gene. This CDR3 has 13 amino acids. DNA for the CDR3: TGTGCCATCAGTGAAACAGGGGTATACGAGCAGTACGTC. Protein sequence: CAISETGVYEQYV.

This chain links TRBV13 with TRBJ1-1; D gene uncertain. CDR1 is PRHDT and CDR2 is FYEKMQ in the germline V gene (reference sequence). The CDR3 runs to 17 residues. Trimming removed 0 bases from V and 5 bases from J, with 19 bases in between. As DNA, the CDR3 is TGTGCCAGCAGCTTAGGATCGAGTACCAGGAGGGATACTGAAGCTTTCTTT. Translating gives CASSLGSSTRRDTEAFF.

The V gene is TRBV6-1, the J gene TRBJ2-7; TRBD2 agrees at 7 bases. V shed 3 bases and J 2 bases; nucleotides not matched to a gene: 7. The germline CDR1 and CDR2 sequences are MNHNS and SASEGT. The CDR3 length is 15 residues. CDR3 sequence (DNA): TGTGCCAGCAGTGAGTCAGGGAGGGGCCCCTACGAGCAGTACTTC. This gives the protein CASSESGRGPYEQYF.

The chain is built from TRBV29-1 and TRBJ1-2; TRBD1 might be the D (5 bases). From germline, CDR1 is SQVTM and CDR2 ANQGSEA. Deletions cut 6 bases from V and 3 bases from J, with 8 bases between. This CDR3 region has 11 residues. CDR3 region: CSVPRDYGYTF. Here the CDR3 DNA reads TGCAGCGTCCCCAGGGACTATGGCTACACCTTC.

V and J are TRBV3-1 (or the pseudogene TRBV3-2) and TRBJ1-2; D perhaps matches TRBD1 (5 bases). The CDR3 length is 16 residues. The germline CDR1 and CDR2 sequences are LGHDT and YNNKEL (reference sequence). Trimming removed 1 base from V and 2 bases from J, with 14 bases in between. This CDR3 reads CASSQVGASSNYGYTF. The CDR3 DNA is TGTGCCAGCAGCCAAGTTGGGGCCAGTTCGAACTATGGCTACACCTTC.